The T cell receptor (beta chain) described here comes from a study of molecular identifiers for immune sequencing clone quantification. Overall study context: Within a replicate experiment, RNA obtained from either around 20,000 or 100,000 naive CD8 cells was divided into five aliquots, and four of those aliquots were then sequenced.

Generation of bulk TCR libraries relied on previously described methods and listed TCR primers. TCRdb called the PCR reads again in MiXCR, with one record for every CDR3 protein. The table includes approximately 500,000 distinct CDR3 sequences, about a fifth detected once. Study observations and caveats: Clones that had above 20 RNA copies took up over 99% of effector molecules but under 1% in naive cells. The study reportedly detected spiked Jurkat TCR RNA from one cell among over 950,000 naive cells.

Germline CDR1 SEHNR, CDR2 FQNEAQ (reference sequence). With 1 base removed from V and 4 bases from J, the gap between germline ends came to 8 bases. The CDR3 consists of 13 residues. This clonotype has ten or more counts. The antigen is undetermined. The sample taken for sequencing was naive CD8+ T cells from blood, with Jurkat cell RNA spiked in. Sample subset: FACS-sorted CD8+CD4-CCR7+CD45RA+ naive T cells. The sequence was obtained from a human donor in good health. Some libraries in this study had Jurkat cell RNA spiked in. The genes are TRBV7-9 and TRBJ2-7; D may be TRBD1 (5 bases). The CDR3, as DNA: TGTGCCAGCAGCTTAGTGGGGCGGTACGAGCAGTACTTC. Amino acid sequence: CASSLVGRYEQYF.